This TCR beta chain was found in a study of long-term antiretroviral therapy in people with HIV. Findings and caveats of the study: Dominant in the repertoire at all time points were clones expanded before ART. The study found that diversity rose after ART but stayed below transplant donor controls.

HIV-positive participants were all treated in the United States. As regards this clone: The antigen remains unidentified.

Survey-level immunoSEQ v3.0 assays were run. Profiled with immunoSEQ multiplex PCR; TCRdb holds only in-frame clones, not every one. The sample has fewer than 45,000 clones, about 85% seen once. The specimen was unsorted PBMCs, collected roughly 2.9 years before starting antiretroviral therapy. This sequence was found in a woman aged 30 to 39 with HIV.

In nucleotides, the CDR3 is TGTGCCAGCAGCGTAGATATAGTAGCGGGGGGTCCGGGCACAGATACGCAGTATTTT. Translating it yields CASSVDIVAGGPGTDTQYF. The V gene is TRBV9, the J gene TRBJ2-3; 10 nucleotides match TRBD2. Per the germline V gene, CDR1 is SGDLS and CDR2 is YYNGEE. The CDR3 is made up of 19 amino acids. After removal of 0 bases from V and 1 base from J, the junction contained 11 bases not matched to a gene.